A single sample gave rise to the 26 T cell receptor beta chains below, sequenced in a study of persistence of HIV-infected CD4 T cells. Stimulation used about 9.2 ug/mL lysate from CMV-infected fibroblasts. Sorted nonresponding memory CD4+ T cells were CD40L-negative, CD69-negative, CD45RO-high. The libraries were made with immunoSEQ version 4 in survey mode. TCRdb's table, derived via immunoSEQ multiplex PCR, lists solely in-frame clones and lacks some. The data show approximately 31,000 clones, roughly 80% seen once. Which antigens these TCRs recognize remains unknown. Sequencing used CD4+ T cells sorted from PBMCs after approximately 20-hour stimulation, obtained from a patient who received antiretroviral therapy. These receptors originate from an adult woman with HIV who was CMV-seropositive.

The DNA of the CDR3 is TGTGCCAGTAGTATCTCCGGGACAGGGGTGCAGTACTTC. Translating gives CASSISGTGVQYF. The V and J genes are TRBV19 and TRBJ2-7; 10 bases align to TRBD1. The junction had 5 bases not matched to a gene; V was cut back by 3 bases and J by 9 bases. The germline gives CDR1 LNHDA, CDR2 SQIVND (reference sequence). The CDR3 consists of 13 residues.

This clone was observed a single time. The chain employs TRBV3-1 (or the pseudogene TRBV3-2) and TRBJ1-1, with D perhaps matching TRBD1 (6 bases). The CDR3 has 13 residues. Germline CDR1 LGHDT, CDR2 YNNKEL (reference sequence). The V end was cut by 6 bases, the J end by 3 bases, with 11 bases between. The CDR3 nucleotides read TGTGCCAGCAGTCGAAAGGGGGACACTGAAGCTTTCTTT. It translates to CASSRKGDTEAFF.

V gene TRBV6-2 or TRBV6-3 combines with J gene TRBJ1-1; weak D call: TRBD1 (5 bases). V lost 3 bases to trimming and J lost 1 base, with 6 bases between them. Per germline, CDR1 MNHEY and CDR2 SVGEGT. The CDR3 contains 13 residues. CDR3 in amino acids: CASSYGGNTEAFF. The DNA for the CDR3 is TGTGCCAGCAGTTATGGGGGGAACACTGAAGCTTTCTTT.

The genes are TRBV28 and TRBJ1-2; D unclear. Germline V lookup: CDR1 MDHEN, CDR2 SYDVKM. With 6 bases removed from V and 4 bases from J, the gap between germline ends came to 9 bases. The CDR3 sequence is 12 residues long. The CDR3 region is CASRSAVYGYTF. The CDR3 region has the DNA TGTGCCAGCAGATCTGCGGTCTATGGCTACACCTTC.

A remark on this clone: Other nucleotide sequences in the sample specify the same CDR3. V and J are TRBV5-1 and TRBJ2-2; 11 bases are shared with TRBD2. Germline loops: CDR1 SGHRS, CDR2 YFSETQ. This CDR3 comprises 15 residues. The V gene end was trimmed by 5 bases and the J gene end by 2 bases; junction bases not matched to a gene: 2. The CDR3 DNA follows: TGCGCCAGCAGGCTAGCGGGAGGAAACACCGGGGAGCTGTTTTTT. Translating it yields CASRLAGGNTGELFF. The variable domain in full, with the rest retrieved from reference TRBV5-1 and TRBJ2-2, is KAGVTQTPRYLIKTRGQQVTLSCSPISGHRSVSWYQQTPGQGLQFLFEYFSETQRNKGNFPGRFSGRQFSNSRSEMNVSTLELGDSALYLCASRLAGGNTGELFFGEGSRLTVL.

There are a few counts of this clone. The V and J genes are TRBV7-3 and TRBJ2-2; D ambiguous. This CDR3 contains 15 residues. The germline V and J ends were trimmed by 5 bases and 0 bases, with 10 bases remaining between them. Germline CDR1 reads SGHTA; CDR2 reads FQGTGA. The CDR3 sequence: CASSQVGSNTGELFF. In nucleotides, the CDR3 is TGTGCCAGCAGCCAAGTGGGTTCGAACACCGGGGAGCTGTTTTTT.

The gene calls are TRBV19 and TRBJ2-7; 8 positions agree with TRBD1. This CDR3 is 13 amino acids long. Per the germline V gene, CDR1 is LNHDA and CDR2 is SQIVND (reference sequence). Trimming took 5 bases from V and 12 from J; bases not matched to a gene: 12. The CDR3 region is CASSEGDQGARYF. In nucleotides, the CDR3 is TGTGCCAGTAGTGAGGGAGACCAGGGGGCGAGGTACTTC. Complete variable domain (other parts from reference TRBV19 and TRBJ2-7): DGGITQSPKYLFRKEGQNVTLSCEQNLNHDAMYWYRQDPGQGLRLIYYSQIVNDFQKGDIAEGYSVSREKKESFPLTVTSAQKNPTAFYLCASSEGDQGARYFGPGTRLTVT.

The chain links TRBV7-2 to TRBJ2-7; D might be TRBD2 (7 bases). V was trimmed by 4 bases and J by 3 bases, leaving 16 bases between them. Looked up from germline, CDR1 is SGHTA and CDR2 is FQGNSA. This CDR3 is built from 15 residues. CDR3 sequence reads: CASSSGAGDFYEQYF. The CDR3 DNA reads TGTGCCAGCAGCTCGGGGGCGGGGGACTTCTACGAGCAGTACTTC.

The V call is TRBV6-4, the J call TRBJ1-1, with 9 bases matching TRBD1. CDR1 MRHNA and CDR2 SNTAGT come from the germline V gene. The CDR3 is 15 residues long. V trimming: 5 bases; J trimming: 5 bases; junction bases outside the gene matches: 9. CDR3 region: CASSQPGQGFTEAFF. The CDR3 DNA reads TGTGCCAGCAGTCAACCGGGACAGGGATTTACTGAAGCTTTCTTT.

This chain uses TRBV10-3 with TRBJ1-3; D remains ambiguous. The germline gives CDR1 ENHRY, CDR2 SYGVKD. CDR3 length equals 13 residues. Deletions cut 11 bases from V and 0 bases from J, with 11 bases between. CDR3 nucleotides: TGTGCCGCGACCCCTAGCTCTGGAAACACCATATATTTT. Amino acids: CAATPSSGNTIYF.

The chain uses TRBV5-1 and TRBJ2-3; 8 bases line up with TRBD1. Germline loops: CDR1 SGHRS, CDR2 YFSETQ. There are 15 residues in the CDR3. V lost 0 bases, J lost 2 bases, and 2 bases stayed unmatched. The CDR3 bases are TGCGCCAGCAGCTTGGCGGACAGGGACACAGATACGCAGTATTTT. Translated, it gives CASSLADRDTDTQYF.

The rearrangement joins TRBV3-1 (or the pseudogene TRBV3-2) to TRBJ1-4; 7 bases are a match to TRBD1. Unmatched junction bases numbered 10, after V lost 4 bases and J lost 5 bases. CDR1 LGHDT and CDR2 YNNKEL come from the germline V gene (reference sequence). This CDR3 contains 16 residues. CDR3 sequence (DNA): TGTGCCAGCAGCCGATCAGGGGGGGACACGAATGAAAAACTGTTTTTT. Protein sequence: CASSRSGGDTNEKLFF.

The chain carries TRBV7-3 and TRBJ2-5; a possible D gene is TRBD1 (5 bases). The V end was cut by 2 bases, the J end by 5 bases, with 21 bases between. Germline CDR1 reads SGHTA; CDR2 reads FQGTGA. CDR3 length: 17 residues. The chain's CDR3 is CASSLDGPRQGRETQYF. CDR3 nucleotides: TGTGCCAGCAGCTTAGACGGCCCGCGGCAGGGCCGCGAGACCCAGTACTTC.

The J gene is TRBJ1-1, the V gene TRBV21-1. TRBV21-1 represents a pseudogene. The CDR3 spans 17 residues. CDR3 DNA: TGTGCCAGCAGCCAACGCCAATTAAGGCAAAGGGACACTGAAGCTTTCTTT. Protein product: CASSQRQLRQRDTEAFF.

The chain couples TRBV2 to TRBJ1-2; TRBD1 aligns across 7 bases. Germline V CDR1 and CDR2: SNHLY, FYNNEI. There are 15 residues in the CDR3. The V gene end was trimmed by 2 bases and the J gene end by 4 bases; junction bases not matched to a gene: 7. In DNA, the CDR3 is TGTGCCAGCAGTGAATTAGAGACAGGGCCCTATGGCTACACCTTC. It specifies CASSELETGPYGYTF. Supplemented by reference TRBV2 and TRBJ1-2, the full variable domain reads EPEVTQTPSHQVTQMGQEVILRCVPISNHLYFYWYRQILGQKVEFLVSFYNNEISEKSEIFDDQFSVERPDGSNFTLKIRSTKLEDSAMYFCASSELETGPYGYTFGSGTRLTVV.

The chain joins TRBV2 to TRBJ2-7; 10 bases line up with TRBD1. The CDR3 extends over 14 amino acids. Germline values: CDR1 SNHLY, CDR2 FYNNEI. The V segment lost 5 bases and the J segment 5 bases; nucleotides outside the gene matches: 6. CDR3 sequence reads: CASSPETGGNEQYF. DNA of the CDR3: TGTGCCAGCAGTCCCGAGACAGGGGGCAACGAGCAGTACTTC.

This clone was picked up one time. The V call is TRBV10-3, the J call TRBJ1-1, with 8 bases identical to TRBD1. This CDR3 has 17 amino acids. J was trimmed by 2 bases and V by 3 bases; bases with no gene match: 11. Looked up from germline, CDR1 is ENHRY and CDR2 is SYGVKD. The CDR3 here is CAISDPGGPNINTEAFF. Here the CDR3 DNA reads TGTGCCATCAGTGACCCAGGGGGCCCGAATATCAACACTGAAGCTTTCTTT.

This rearrangement joins TRBV28 to TRBJ2-2; 8 nucleotides match TRBD1. V lost 6 bases and J lost 7; bases outside the gene matches: 10. Germline CDR1 reads MDHEN; CDR2 reads SYDVKM. There are 15 residues in the CDR3. The CDR3 loop is CASRQGQAGGGELFF. DNA of the CDR3: TGTGCCAGCAGGCAGGGACAGGCAGGTGGCGGGGAGCTGTTTTTT.

This clone occurred a few times. The V gene is TRBV5-4, the J gene TRBJ1-6; D is uncertain. This CDR3 region has 17 residues. The germline V and J ends were trimmed by 0 bases and 7 bases, with 17 bases remaining between them. Germline assignment: CDR1 SGHNT and CDR2 YYREEE (reference sequence). This CDR3 is CASSLDLVGARNSPLHF. The CDR3 DNA sequence: TGTGCCAGCAGCTTGGATTTAGTTGGCGCTCGGAATTCACCCCTCCACTTT. The full variable domain, with the rest looked up from reference TRBV5-4 and TRBJ1-6, is ETGVTQSPTHLIKTRGQQVTLRCSSQSGHNTVSWYQQALGQGPQFIFQYYREEENGRGNFPPRFSGLQFPNYSSELNVNALELDDSALYLCASSLDLVGARNSPLHFGNGTRLTVT.

A remark on this clone: The same CDR3 arises from other DNA sequences in this sample as well. The chain combines TRBV18 with TRBJ2-5; D gene ambiguous. CDR1 is KGHSH, CDR2 LQKENI, per germline. Trimming stripped 3 bases from V and 4 bases from J, with 9 bases between. The CDR3 length is 13 residues. This chain's CDR3 is CASSPSQRETQYF. In nucleotides, the CDR3 is TGTGCCAGCTCACCCTCTCAGAGAGAGACCCAGTACTTC.

V and J are TRBV3-1 (or the pseudogene TRBV3-2) and TRBJ1-5, with 9 bases identical to TRBD1. Unmatched junction bases numbered 7, after V lost 5 bases and J lost 5 bases. CDR3 length: 15 residues. The germline CDR1 and CDR2 sequences are LGHDT and YNNKEL (reference sequence). CDR3 in amino acids: CASSKGQGGYQPQHF. The CDR3 DNA sequence: TGTGCCAGCAGCAAGGGACAGGGAGGGTATCAGCCCCAGCATTTT.

This rearrangement joins TRBV7-2 to TRBJ1-1, with D tentatively TRBD1 (6 bases). Trimming left V 3 bases short and J 1 base short, with 12 bases between. The germline CDR1 and CDR2 sequences are SGHTA and FQGNSA. This CDR3 region has 15 residues. The CDR3 sequence is CASSFQGGSNTEAFF. In DNA, the CDR3 is TGTGCCAGCAGCTTTCAAGGGGGTTCGAACACTGAAGCTTTCTTT.

This rearrangement joins TRBV10-3 to TRBJ2-7, with 10 positions matching TRBD2. The CDR3 has 16 amino acids. V lost 3 bases to trimming and J lost 2 bases; unmatched junction nucleotides: 7. The germline V gene encodes CDR1 ENHRY and CDR2 SYGVKD. CDR3 in DNA: TGTGCCATCAGTGATGTAGCGGGGGGCAATACCTACGAGCAGTACTTC. This encodes CAISDVAGGNTYEQYF.

The chain is built from TRBV2 and TRBJ2-7; 7 bases line up with TRBD1. Losses at the gene ends were 5 bases for V and 1 base for J; bases not matched to a gene: 5. The CDR3 covers 14 residues. Germline loops: CDR1 SNHLY, CDR2 FYNNEI. CDR3 sequence: CASSFDRDSYEQYF. The CDR3 nucleotides read TGTGCCAGCAGTTTCGACAGGGATTCCTACGAGCAGTACTTC.

The chain employs TRBV6-1 and TRBJ1-5; 9 bases are shared with TRBD1. This CDR3 comprises 15 residues. V shed 1 base, J shed 7 bases, and the junction held 5 bases outside the gene matches. Germline loops: CDR1 MNHNS, CDR2 SASEGT. CDR3 region: CASSEDRGLGQPQHF. CDR3 coding DNA: TGTGCCAGCAGTGAAGACAGGGGGCTGGGGCAGCCCCAGCATTTT.

The V and J genes are TRBV9 and TRBJ2-1; TRBD2 matches at 10 bases. There are 17 residues in the CDR3. Germline V CDR1 and CDR2: SGDLS, YYNGEE. J gave up 8 bases and V 4 bases, and 15 bases lay outside the gene matches. The CDR3 sequence is CASSKTSSGRAWDEQFF. The CDR3 region has the DNA TGTGCCAGCAGCAAGACGTCGAGCGGGAGGGCCTGGGATGAGCAGTTCTTC. Full variable domain (remainder filled in from reference TRBV9 and TRBJ2-1): DSGVTQTPKHLITATGQRVTLRCSPRSGDLSVYWYQQSLDQGLQFLIQYYNGEERAKGNILERFSAQQFPDLHSELNLSSLELGDSALYFCASSKTSSGRAWDEQFFGPGTRLTVL.